Sequencing of this TCR beta chain was carried out in a study of Graves' ophthalmopathy and Graves' hyperthyroidism (dated by TCRdb to the late 2010s). For the study in its entirety: Peripheral blood samples were taken at the time of initial diagnosis, before any treatment was given. The study used TCR beta repertoire signatures to distinguish Graves' ophthalmopathy from Graves' hyperthyroidism and to predict progression to ophthalmopathy. In total, over 130 blood samples were TCR-sequenced: approximately 42 ophthalmopathy, approximately 80 hyperthyroidism and roughly 17 hyperthyroidism-to-ophthalmopathy patients. To explore V-J signatures that distinguish ophthalmopathy from hyperthyroidism, a discovery set of 100 patients was enrolled, made up of over 40 with ophthalmopathy and 57 with stable hyperthyroidism. An independent validation cohort was composed of around 19 hyperthyroidism patients and around 15 patients who later progressed from hyperthyroidism to ophthalmopathy. In roughly 6 hyperthyroidism patients, T-cell repertoires of thyroid tissue and blood were compared. Following sampling, methimazole starting at 30 mg daily was administered to hyperthyroidism patients, and high-dose intravenous methylprednisolone was administered to ophthalmopathy patients. The 90 to 100 discovery patients were randomly divided into training and test sets at a 7:3 ratio. Overall study results and their limits: No statistical method was used to set the sample size in advance, and the investigators knew which group each participant was assigned to. In validation, the model predicted ophthalmopathy progression with about 71% sensitivity and less than 80% specificity; some 13 predicted patients were CT-confirmed with GO in a median of 6.5 months. Ophthalmopathy was separated from stable hyperthyroidism by the 13-signature model with around 88% sensitivity and 81% to 84% specificity in cross-validation and with 80%/75% in the test set. Most expanded thyroid clonotypes with a frequency above 0.001 also appeared in blood, which suggests that blood repertoires may reflect the immune response in the thyroid.

Hyperthyroidism was considered stable if no progression to ophthalmopathy occurred within 18 months of follow-up. Hyperthyroidism patients were newly diagnosed, with disease duration under 2 months, and aged 18 to 65 years. Patients were excluded if they had other autoimmune diseases, uncontrolled infections, pregnancy or lactation. Diagnosis relied on clinical symptoms, serum thyroxine, TRAb, thyroid ultrasound and orbital computed tomography. Using Ficoll-Paque density gradient centrifugation, PBMCs were isolated from over 8.5 ml of fresh peripheral blood. Total RNA was extracted with Trizol reagent and quality-checked on an Agilent 2100 Bioanalyzer. Including the terminal cysteine and phenylalanine, the CDR3 comprises 13 residues. Only CDR3 DNA is held: 39 bases, read in frame from base 1. Cut back by 5 bases and 5 bases, the V and J ends lie 13 bases apart. This clonotype was found a few times. Its antigen has not been determined. No qualities accompany the bases; no much larger clone lies one base away.

TCR beta CDR3 regions were amplified from RNA transcripts for repertoire sequencing. The first round of RT-PCR was done with HTBI primers and the Qiagen OneStep RT-PCR kit, and was followed by a second round of multiplex PCR, then size selection and purification. Sequencing of the libraries was carried out on an Illumina HiSeq2000 in paired-end mode with 100 bp reads. As for how the authors treated the data: SOAPnuke was used to process the reads, throwing out any read that had adapters, had uncalled bases, had a mean Phred below 15, or lacked an exact constant-primer or identifier match. COPE v1.2.5 was used to merge the high-quality paired reads. Unique nucleotide sequences were defined as clonotypes and aligned to IMGT TRB V, D and J references using MiTCR v1.1. Only V-J combinations with frequency above 0.0001 were analysed, covering 99% to 99.2% of repertoires. A TCR clonal expansion and chaos score per V-J combination was defined as the ratio of F50 clonal expansion to chaos observed in the TCRdist matrix. Welch's t-statistics and random forest were used to reduce the features to roughly 14 V-J combinations, which were then used as input to a naive Bayes classifier. The similarity between thyroid and blood repertoires was quantified using the Morisita-Horn index. TCRdb cleaned the public reads at Q25 with fastp, built clones with MiXCR and kept in-frame beta chains. For every CDR3 protein sequence, its rows merge into one entry that carries the most common genes and DNA. V and J calls and clone size were set by TCRdb, not the authors. The sample data list 620,000 or so distinct CDR3 sequences, and approximately 21% of these were observed just once. Together, the top ten hold more than 5.5% of the sample.

The rearranged segments are TRBV12-3 or TRBV12-4 and TRBJ2-7; 6 matching bases give a weak D call of TRBD1. This TCR was sampled from a woman aged 18-29 years with stable Graves' hyperthyroidism. Some clones in this sample may be carry-over from other donors' samples. Donor details come from another sample of the same person, matched by shared clones. Sequenced: peripheral blood. The CDR3 loop reads CASSLYRDHEQYF. The nucleotides read TGTGCCAGCAGTCTCTACAGGGACCACGAGCAGTACTTC.